One T cell receptor beta chain is described in this entry. The antigen remains unidentified. There are 17 residues in the CDR3. The germline V gene has CDR1 LGHNA and CDR2 YNFKEQ. The trim removed 0 bases at V and 1 base at J, leaving 7 bases unmatched. These data originate in a study of T-cell memory formation after mild COVID-19. Study-level findings and limits: In pre-infection memory, a portion of responding clones appeared, which suggested that cross-reactive memory joined. Mainly CM and EM harbored the contracting CD4+ clones; mainly EMRA harbored the CD8+ ones.

Barcoded TCR alpha and TCR beta cDNA libraries with UMIs came from 5'RACE using constant-segment primers. TCRdb analysed the 5' RACE reads with MiXCR anew, one entry per CDR3 protein. The sample comprises 500,000 to 600,000 distinct CDR3 sequences, over 15% of which are singletons, and 9.5% to 15% rests with the top ten. The sample consisted of PBMCs or a T cell subset sorted from them (not recorded which). The sequence was obtained from an adult woman who had mild COVID-19 (a few samples of this study predate the infection). Cell type and time point are not known. This chain connects TRBV4-2 to TRBJ2-7; 9 nucleotides match TRBD1. CDR3 DNA: TGTGCCAGCAGCCAAGAGATCCCCGGACAGGGGTCCTACGAGCAGTACTTC. Amino acids: CASSQEIPGQGSYEQYF.